This T cell receptor beta chain is from a study of blood T cell repertoires in COVID-19. About the research overall: PBMCs, B-cell-depleted T cells, or T cells were the source of the cDNA or gDNA that made up the material.

Clones were sequenced by immunoSEQ multiplex PCR, and TCRdb holds only the in-frame ones, with some missing. In the table there are 250,000 or so clones, approximately 90% of which are singletons. Recovery among Cohort 3 donors was established by two negative PCRs, clearance, or symptom resolution. The count of this clone is one. Germline V gives CDR1 SGDLS, CDR2 YYNGEE. After removal of 3 bases from V and 8 bases from J, the junction contained 7 bases not matched to a gene. The CDR3 is 14 residues long. Sequencing was done on a sample of PBMCs or T cells enriched from blood (not recorded which). The rearrangement links TRBV9 to TRBJ1-4; 7 bases match TRBD1. This TCR was sampled from a man aged 35 to 55 who had recovered from COVID-19. The CDR3 here is CASSATGSDEKLFF. The CDR3 DNA sequence: TGTGCCAGCAGCGCGACAGGGTCGGACGAAAAACTGTTTTTT.